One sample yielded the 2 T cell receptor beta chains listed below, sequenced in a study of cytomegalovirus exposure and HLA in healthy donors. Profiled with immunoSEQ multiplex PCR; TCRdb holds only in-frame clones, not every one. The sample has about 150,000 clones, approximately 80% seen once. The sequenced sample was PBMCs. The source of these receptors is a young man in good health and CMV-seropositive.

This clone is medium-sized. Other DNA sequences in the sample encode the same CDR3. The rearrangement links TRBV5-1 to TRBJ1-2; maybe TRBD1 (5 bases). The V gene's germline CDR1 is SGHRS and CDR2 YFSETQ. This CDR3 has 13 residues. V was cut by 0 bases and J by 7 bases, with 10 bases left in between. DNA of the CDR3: TGCGCCAGCAGCTTGGGCGGGGGTAGTGGCTACACCTTC. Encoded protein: CASSLGGGSGYTF.

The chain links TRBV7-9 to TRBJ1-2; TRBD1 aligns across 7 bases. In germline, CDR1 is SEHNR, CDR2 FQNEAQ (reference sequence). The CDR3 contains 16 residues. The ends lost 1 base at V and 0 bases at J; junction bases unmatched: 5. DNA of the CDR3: TGTGCCAGCAGCTTAGGCACGACAGGGACTAACTATGGCTACACCTTC. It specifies CASSLGTTGTNYGYTF.